This T cell receptor beta chain was sequenced in a study of OX40 agonist ivuxolimab in advanced cancers. In the study overall: A history of anti-PD-1, anti-PD-L1 or anti-CTLA-4 therapy was acceptable, and approximately 40% had some. Study-level points and caveats: The expanded peripheral T cells' antigen specificity was not determined. Expanded clones tended on average to be more numerous among CD8+ T cells than CD4+.

The V end lost 10 bases, the J end lost 2 bases, and 12 bases lay between the germline ends. CDR3 length: 12 amino acids. Germline-derived CDR1 and CDR2 are LNHNV and YYDKDF (reference sequence). Method: immunoSEQ multiplex PCR; TCRdb's copy keeps in-frame clones and lacks some. Altogether around 66,000 clones are present, roughly 87% being singletons, with the ten largest covering roughly 2.1%. As to this clone: Its antigen is as yet unknown.

Sequenced material: CD4+ or CD8+ T cells sorted from blood, taken in a trial of the OX40 agonist ivuxolimab. This receptor was obtained from an adult with an advanced solid tumor such as melanoma, head and neck, liver or kidney cancer. The chain joins TRBV15 to TRBJ2-7, with D perhaps matching TRBD2 (5 bases). The CDR3 coding sequence is TGTGCCAGCTCGCCCGGGACCTACGAGCAGTACTTC. It codes for CASSPGTYEQYF. Variable domain in full (rest from reference TRBV15 and TRBJ2-7): DAMVIQNPRYQVTQFGKPVTLSCSQTLNHNVMYWYQQKSSQAPKLLFHYYDKDFNNEADTPDNFQSRRPNTSFCFLDIRSPGLGDTAMYLCASSPGTYEQYFGPGTRLTVT.